The present TCR beta chain was sequenced within a study of tumor and adjacent non-tumor tissue in lung cancer. Study context: The cohort had under 15 adenocarcinoma, a couple of squamous cell and 1 small cell patients. Aged about 30 to 76 years, patients included 9 to 11 men and roughly 5 women with stage I to III disease.

The CDR3 length is 11 residues. The germline V gene encodes CDR1 SGHKS and CDR2 YYEKEE (reference sequence). A modified ARM-PCR protocol with three rounds of nested PCR amplified TCRbeta. TCRdb re-derived calls from the multiplex PCR reads in MiXCR, one entry per CDR3 protein. The top ten hold about 18% of the sample, which has over 130,000 distinct CDR3 sequences, approximately 66% seen once. The template was RNA from unsorted bulk tissue. A note on this clonotype: The junction departs from the called germline gene at one end, perhaps through a read error.

Source material: lung tumor tissue. The TCR originated in a man aged 55 to 70 with small cell lung cancer. The chain combines TRBV5-5 with TRBJ1-1, with 7 bases that match TRBD1. In DNA form, the CDR3 reads TGTGTCAGCACTAGAGGGGGCCTCGCTTTCTTT. Amino acid sequence: CVSTRGGLAFF.